The source of this TCR beta chain is a study of patients and donors after allogeneic stem cell transplantation. The length of the CDR3 is 13 residues. V trimming: 3 bases; J trimming: 12 bases; junction bases outside the gene matches: 4. This clonotype appeared many times. One entry per CDR3 protein, called by TCRdb with MiXCR from the RT-PCR reads. The sample holds over 400,000 distinct CDR3 sequences, roughly 17% seen once. This chain joins TRBV12-3 or TRBV12-4 and TRBJ2-2; 10 positions agree with TRBD2. This sequence was found in a human donor who was either an allogeneic HSCT recipient or a stem cell or donor lymphocyte infusion donor (not recorded which). It is not recorded whose cells these are; they may come from a transplant donor. Sequenced sample: blood, either unsorted or a sorted T cell fraction (not recorded which). As DNA, the CDR3 is TGTGCCAGCAGTTTCACACTAGCGGGAAAGCTGTTTTTT. Its protein is CASSFTLAGKLFF.